The 18 T cell receptor beta chains presented below share a single source sample, sequenced in a study of cytomegalovirus exposure and HLA in healthy donors. Primers for the PCR totalled 60 Vbeta and 13 Jbeta. TCRdb keeps only in-frame clones here, not all; method: immunoSEQ multiplex PCR. The sample spans around 150,000 clones; the ten largest clones claim approximately 2%. The sequenced material came from PBMCs. The receptor set was obtained from a man aged 25-45 years in good health and CMV-seronegative.

In the case of this clone: This sample also contains other DNA sequences that code for the same CDR3. The chain links TRBV5-1 to TRBJ2-1; 7 bases agree with TRBD2. The CDR3 contains 15 residues. The V gene's germline CDR1 is SGHRS and CDR2 YFSETQ. Trimming at V came to 1 base and at J to 0 bases, leaving 1 base not matched to a gene. CDR3: CASSLSGDSYNEQFF. CDR3 DNA: TGCGCCAGCAGCTTGAGCGGGGACTCCTACAATGAGCAGTTCTTC.

This chain uses TRBV2 with TRBJ1-1; 8 positions match TRBD1. The germline V gene encodes CDR1 SNHLY and CDR2 FYNNEI. After removal of 2 bases from V and 10 bases from J, the junction contained 6 bases not matched to a gene. The CDR3 totals 13 residues. CDR3 loop: CASSETGGLLAFF. The CDR3 DNA follows: TGTGCCAGCAGTGAAACAGGGGGTCTCTTAGCTTTCTTT.

This sequence joins TRBV6-6 and TRBJ1-2, with 7 bases aligning to TRBD1. From germline, CDR1 is MNHNY and CDR2 SVGAGI (reference sequence). Trimming cost V 3 bases and J 1 base; bases outside gene matches: 2. The CDR3 has 14 residues. CDR3 loop: CASSYGDSNYGYTF. The DNA for the CDR3 is TGTGCCAGCAGTTATGGGGACAGTAACTATGGCTACACCTTC.

The chain links TRBV7-7 to TRBJ1-3; a possible D gene is TRBD1 (5 bases). The length of the CDR3 is 14 residues. Trimming removed 5 bases at V and 1 base at J, with 9 bases between. CDR1 is SSHAT and CDR2 is FNYEAQ in the germline V gene (reference sequence). The CDR3 coding sequence is TGTGCCAGCAGCCCCGACAGATCTGGAAACACCATATATTTT. It encodes CASSPDRSGNTIYF.

V gene TRBV5-1 combines with J gene TRBJ2-1; TRBD2 matches at 7 bases. The junction had 10 bases not matched to a gene; V was cut back by 4 bases and J by 6 bases. The CDR3 runs to 15 residues. Per germline, CDR1 SGHRS and CDR2 YFSETQ. DNA for the CDR3: TGCGCCAGCAGCGCCGAGGCGGGAGCTACCAATGAGCAGTTCTTC. Translation: CASSAEAGATNEQFF.

The J gene is TRBJ2-6, the V gene TRBV7-2, with D maybe TRBD1 (5 bases). V was trimmed by 2 bases and J by 13 bases, leaving 15 bases between them. The V gene's germline CDR1 is SGHTA and CDR2 FQGNSA. The CDR3 consists of 14 residues. The CDR3 DNA follows: TGTGCCAGCAGCTTAATGGACATCTTAGGGGTCCTGACTTTC. Its protein is CASSLMDILGVLTF.

J is TRBJ1-1 and V is TRBV9; 11 positions agree with TRBD1. The CDR3 covers 13 residues. With V trimmed by 1 base and J by 10 bases, 3 bases remained unmatched. From germline, CDR1 is SGDLS and CDR2 YYNGEE. Here the CDR3 reads CASSVLGQGVAFF. In DNA form, the CDR3 reads TGTGCCAGCAGCGTACTGGGACAGGGGGTAGCTTTCTTT. The whole variable domain, remainder taken from reference TRBV9 and TRBJ1-1, is DSGVTQTPKHLITATGQRVTLRCSPRSGDLSVYWYQQSLDQGLQFLIQYYNGEERAKGNILERFSAQQFPDLHSELNLSSLELGDSALYFCASSVLGQGVAFFGQGTRLTVV.

The chain recombines TRBV25-1 with TRBJ1-4; 7 bases align to TRBD1. Germline V gene sequence: CDR1 MGHDK, CDR2 SYGVNS. The CDR3 spans 15 residues. Trimming at V came to 4 bases and at J to 8 bases, leaving 10 bases not matched to a gene. CDR3 sequence: CASSGLGGSGEKLFF. The CDR3 coding sequence is TGTGCCAGCAGTGGATTAGGGGGCTCAGGGGAAAAACTGTTTTTT.

V is TRBV27 and J is TRBJ1-1; D perhaps matches TRBD1 (5 bases). The CDR3 has 13 amino acids. V was trimmed by 6 bases and J by 0 bases, leaving 8 bases between them. Germline V lookup: CDR1 MNHEY, CDR2 SMNVEV (reference sequence). CDR3 sequence reads: CASSHRMNTEAFF. For the CDR3, the DNA is TGTGCCAGCAGCCACAGGATGAACACTGAAGCTTTCTTT.

The chain recombines TRBV7-9 with TRBJ1-1; 7 positions agree with TRBD1. The length of the CDR3 is 15 residues. The V gene end was trimmed by 5 bases and the J gene end by 3 bases; junction bases not matched to a gene: 9. Germline values: CDR1 SEHNR, CDR2 FQNEAQ (reference sequence). In nucleotides, the CDR3 is TGTGCCAGCAGCACCCCCGGTGGGACAGACACTGAAGCTTTCTTT. This codes for CASSTPGGTDTEAFF.

The V call is TRBV5-8, the J call TRBJ2-1, with a possible D match to TRBD2 (6 bases). Germline CDR1 and CDR2: SGHTS and YDEGEE. This CDR3 region has 12 residues. Trimming took 4 bases from V and 10 from J, leaving 12 bases between them. The CDR3 region has the DNA TGTGCCAGCAGCCCCCCTGGGGGGGAGCAGTTCTTC. As protein: CASSPPGGEQFF.

The rearrangement joins TRBV27 to TRBJ2-5; 14 bases are shared with TRBD2. The CDR3 is made up of 14 amino acids. The V gene's germline CDR1 is MNHEY and CDR2 SMNVEV (reference sequence). Unmatched junction bases numbered 4, after V lost 5 bases and J lost 8 bases. DNA of the CDR3: TGTGCCAGCAGTCCGGGACTAGCGGGAGTTACCCAGTACTTC. Its protein is CASSPGLAGVTQYF.

The CDR3 loop is CASSYGLITYNEQFF. CDR3 coding DNA: TGTGCCAGCAGCTACGGACTAATCACCTACAATGAGCAGTTCTTC. The chain carries TRBV6-5 and TRBJ2-1; tentative D call: TRBD2 (6 bases). CDR3 size: 15 residues. The germline V and J ends were trimmed by 6 bases and 2 bases, with 14 bases remaining between them. CDR1 MNHEY and CDR2 SVGAGI come from the germline V gene.

The rearrangement links TRBV6-1 to TRBJ1-4; unclear D gene. Germline V lookup: CDR1 MNHNS, CDR2 SASEGT. This CDR3 region has 15 residues. Trimming stripped 3 bases from V and 0 bases from J, with 8 bases between. The CDR3 is CASSDNGATNEKLFF. In nucleotides, the CDR3 is TGTGCCAGCAGTGATAACGGTGCAACTAATGAAAAACTGTTTTTT.

V gene TRBV9 combines with J gene TRBJ2-2; 7 bases align to TRBD1. CDR3 size: 16 residues. The V gene's germline CDR1 is SGDLS and CDR2 YYNGEE. V lost 3 bases to trimming and J lost 4 bases; unmatched junction nucleotides: 9. The CDR3 spells CASSASGTVFTGELFF. CDR3 DNA sequence: TGTGCCAGCAGCGCCAGTGGGACAGTTTTCACCGGGGAGCTGTTTTTT.

The gene calls are TRBV5-1 and TRBJ1-2, with a possible D match to TRBD1 (5 bases). V lost 3 bases and J 3 bases, leaving 12 bases between the germline ends. Germline CDR1 and CDR2: SGHRS and YFSETQ. This CDR3 region has 14 residues. The CDR3 bases are TGCGCCAGCAGCTCATCCACAGGTGACTATGGCTACACCTTC. Its protein is CASSSSTGDYGYTF.

This sequence joins TRBV13 and TRBJ2-4, with 8 bases fitting TRBD2. The germline CDR1 and CDR2 sequences are PRHDT and FYEKMQ (reference sequence). V lost 3 bases, J lost 4 bases, and 8 bases stayed unmatched. The length of the CDR3 is 16 residues. The DNA of the CDR3 is TGTGCCAGCAGCTTTAGCCTAGCGGGCCTTAAAAACATTCAGTACTTC. This gives the protein CASSFSLAGLKNIQYF.

The rearrangement links TRBV4-1 to TRBJ2-3; maybe TRBD1 (5 bases). The CDR3 runs 14 residues. Per germline, CDR1 MGHRA and CDR2 YSYEKL. Trimming pared 0 bases from V and 5 bases from J, leaving 9 bases between. The CDR3 coding sequence is TGCGCCAGCAGCCAAGATTTGACAGTAGATACGCAGTATTTT. This sequence encodes CASSQDLTVDTQYF.